The clone carrying this T cell receptor beta chain was seen a single time. Its antigen is not identified. The conserved phenylalanine or tryptophan is not found at the CDR3 terminus, so this likely reflects a read error. The V gene's germline CDR1 is SGDLS and CDR2 YYNGEE. CDR3 length: 17 residues. The V gene lost 0 bases and the J gene lost 1 base, with 16 bases spanning the gap. These data come from a study of T cells in Graves' hyperthyroidism and ophthalmopathy. Findings and limits, study-wide: Through a model of 13 V-J features, ophthalmopathy was separated from stable hyperthyroidism. Most thyroid clonotypes that were expanded above 0.001 also turned up in blood.

Graves' hyperthyroidism was deemed stable absent ophthalmopathy progression within 18 months. Participants, patients aged 18 to 65, had newly diagnosed hyperthyroidism with a duration under 2 months. Authors of the study amplified TCR beta CDR3 regions from RNA transcripts. HTBI primers drove first-round RT-PCR of the TCR CDR3. From the multiplex PCR reads, TCRdb called clonotypes with MiXCR, one entry per CDR3 protein. The sample lists around 350,000 distinct CDR3 sequences; about 18% were seen once. The gene calls are TRBV9 and TRBJ1-1, with D maybe TRBD1 (6 bases). The sequence came from a woman aged 18-29 years with Graves' hyperthyroidism. Sequenced input: blood. Written as DNA, the CDR3 is TGTGCCAGCAGCGTAGCTGGGTTTACAGGGAAGAACACTGAAGCTTTCTAT. Protein product: CASSVAGFTGKNTEAFY.